This T cell receptor (beta chain) was identified during a study of cytomegalovirus exposure and HLA in healthy donors. General observations from the study: In a later analysis, TCR beta V- and J-gene trimming showed a link to a missense DCLRE1C variant. Previously analyzed data showed that most TCR beta V segments were productive at a frequency of about 87% or about 30%.

As regards this clone: Antigen unknown.

The PCR was carried out with 60 Vbeta primers and 13 Jbeta primers. Sequencing was performed with immunoSEQ multiplex PCR; in TCRdb, only in-frame clones are kept and a portion is missing. Among some 220,000 clones listed, about 89% were seen once. The CDR3 runs 15 residues. Germline V lookup: CDR1 SGHRS, CDR2 YFSETQ. This chain uses TRBV5-1 with TRBJ2-5, with TRBD2 identical over 13 bases. The assigned J gene may be wrong: the sequence end matches TRBJ2-7 better. This clonotype was sampled from a woman in her late teens or twenties in good health and CMV-seronegative. Sequencing was performed on PBMCs. CDR3 DNA: TGCGCCAGCAGCTTGGGGACTAGCGGGAGCTACGAGCAGTACTTC. As protein: CASSLGTSGSYEQYF.